The present T cell receptor beta chain was sequenced within a study of shared clonotypes between healthy human individuals. Study context: Donors, aged 18 to 49, were a couple of women and three men.

The protocol was immunoSEQ multiplex PCR, while the TCRdb copy is restricted to in-frame clones and leaves out a portion. Of approximately 2.5 million clones listed, roughly 93% are singletons. Trimming shortened V by 3 bases and J by 6 bases, and 14 bases separated the two germline ends. Germline V lookup: CDR1 SGHDN, CDR2 FVKESK. This CDR3 comprises 14 residues. The V gene is TRBV14, the J gene TRBJ1-1, with D possibly matching TRBD1 (5 bases). The sequenced sample was naive CD4+ T cells from PBMCs. The subset: CD45RA+ positively selected. This receptor was obtained from a man aged 18 to 30 in good health. Some clones in this sample may be carry-over from other donors' samples. CDR3 DNA: TGTGCCAGCAGCCAGCCTGGGGCGGGAGCTGAAGCTTTCTTT. Protein: CASSQPGAGAEAFF.